The rows below give T cell receptor beta chains drawn from one sample of a study of tumor and adjacent non-tumor tissue in lung cancer. TCRdb reprocessed the multiplex PCR reads with MiXCR, giving one entry per CDR3 protein. The sample contains 50,000 to 70,000 distinct CDR3 sequences, 61% of which appear only once. The sample comprised distant non-tumor lung tissue. The receptors derive from a man in his 70s with non-small cell lung cancer. Each CDR3 is given with its conserved first and last residue. A D gene is named only where the DNA matches it firmly. Clone sizes are given selectively: once, few, many, or a class where the clone is expanded.

DNA,CDR3,size,D,V,J
TGTGCCAGCAGCTTAGCGCGACTAGCGGCCTCCCCCTACGAGCAGTACTTC,CASSLARLAASPYEQYF,-,TRBD2,TRBV11-1,TRBJ2-7
TGTGCCAGCAGACCAGGACGCGGAGAGTACAATGAGCAGTTCTTC,CASRPGRGEYNEQFF,many,-,TRBV12-3/TRBV12-4,TRBJ2-1
TGTGCCAGCAGCCTTGTACCAGTGGATCAATATTTT,CASSLVPVDQYF,once,-,TRBV11-2,TRBJ2-3
TGTGCCAGCAGTCGCTCCGGGACTATTACCTACGAGCAGTACTTC,CASSRSGTITYEQYF,many,TRBD2,TRBV12-3/TRBV12-4,TRBJ2-7
TGTGCCAGCAGCTTAGCGCGATTAGTGGACTCCTATGAACAGTACTTC,CASSLARLVDSYEQYF,-,-,TRBV11-1,TRBJ2-7
TGTGCCGGCAGCTTAGTGGCCAGAGAACGTCCCGGGGAACTGTTTTTT,CAGSLVARERPGELFF,-,-,TRBV11-2,TRBJ2-2
TGTGCCACCAGCAGAGATTGGAGCTATAGCAATCAGCCCCAGCATTTT,CATSRDWSYSNQPQHF,-,-,TRBV15,TRBJ1-5
TGTGCCAGCAGTTTCGTGGGGCGAAAGTATGGCTACACCTTC,CASSFVGRKYGYTF,-,-,TRBV12-3/TRBV12-4,TRBJ1-2
TGTGCCAGCAGTTTAGATGGTTCTGAGGCCAACGTCCTGACTTTC,CASSLDGSEANVLTF,-,-,TRBV27,TRBJ2-6
TGTGCCAGCAGCTTGGGGGTAGGAACTGAAGCTTTCTTT,CASSLGVGTEAFF,many,-,TRBV5-6,TRBJ1-1
TGTGCCAGTAGTAAGGTGTCGGGGGACGAGGGCTACACCTTC,CASSKVSGDEGYTF,-,-,TRBV19,TRBJ1-2
TGTGCCAGCAGTTATACGGGACACCGGACTAGGTGGGTAGCCTGGGAGCTGTTTTTT,CASSYTGHRTRWVAWELFF,-,-,TRBV6-5,TRBJ2-2
TGTGCCAGCAGCGGTCGGAAAAACACCGGGGAGCTGTTTTTT,CASSGRKNTGELFF,many,-,TRBV6-1,TRBJ2-2
TGTGCCAGCAGTTTAGGTCCCCTGAGGGAGGTTCAAGAGACCCAGTACTTC,CASSLGPLREVQETQYF,-,-,TRBV11-2,TRBJ2-5
TGCAGTGCTGGGACAGAAACGAACACTGAAGCTTTCTTT,CSAGTETNTEAFF,once,TRBD1,TRBV20-1,TRBJ1-1
TGTGCCATCAGTCCTAGCGGGAGTTCCGAGCAGTACTTC,CAISPSGSSEQYF,many,TRBD2,TRBV10-3,TRBJ2-7
TGTGCCACAAGTGATCAGGGGAACTCTGGGGCCAACGTCCTGAGTTTC,CATSDQGNSGANVLSF,-,-,TRBV24-1,TRBJ2-6
TGTGCCAGCAGCTCCCTTAGCGGCCTTGACACAGATACGCAGTATTTT,CASSSLSGLDTDTQYF,-,-,TRBV11-2,TRBJ2-3
TGTGCCAGCAGTTACACAGGGTCTGGGGCCAACGTCCTGACTTTC,CASSYTGSGANVLTF,many,-,TRBV12-3/TRBV12-4,TRBJ2-6
TGCGCCAGCGGCCATACCCGGGACAGGGGTGGATATGGTTACACCTTC,CASGHTRDRGGYGYTF,once,TRBD1,TRBV4-1,TRBJ1-2
TGTGCCTGCAGGGGTCGAGGCTGGCAGCCCCAGCATTTT,CACRGRGWQPQHF,-,-,TRBV28,TRBJ1-5
TGTGCCAGTAGGCAAGCGGGAGAGACCCAGTACTTC,CASRQAGETQYF,-,-,TRBV19,TRBJ2-5
TGTGCCAGCAGCCCCGGACTAGAGTGGGAGGCCCAGTACTTC,CASSPGLEWEAQYF,once,TRBD2,TRBV5-4,TRBJ2-5
TGTGCCAGCGGCCCGAGACCCCAGCGTGTAGCTCAAGCTTTCTTT,CASGPRPQRVAQAFF,-,-,TRBV11-2,TRBJ1-1
TGTGCCAGCAGCAAGGCCCGAGGGAGGACTGAAGCTTTCTTT,CASSKARGRTEAFF,-,-,TRBV11-2,TRBJ1-1
TGTACCAGCAATTCCCGGGACCCGGGGCGTTCACCCCTCCACTTC,CTSNSRDPGRSPLHF,-,-,TRBV6-1,TRBJ1-6
TGTGCCAGCAGCGGGGGGCCCGGTCAGCAGTACTTC,CASSGGPGQQYF,-,-,TRBV28,TRBJ2-7
TGCGCCAGCAGCCACAGGGTCGGCTCCTACGAGCAGTACTTC,CASSHRVGSYEQYF,many,-,TRBV4-1,TRBJ2-7